These 8 T cell receptor beta chains were all obtained from the same sample, sequenced in a study of shared clonotypes between healthy human individuals. Profiled with immunoSEQ multiplex PCR; TCRdb holds only in-frame clones, not every one. This table has about 680,000 clones, less than 80% appearing once. Input material: memory CD4+ T cells sorted from blood. Subset: CD45RA-negative fraction. The receptors derive from a woman aged 25 to 39 in good health.

CDR3 in amino acids: CASSLGLVSYEQYF. CDR3 DNA: TGTGCCAGCAGCTTAGGACTAGTCTCCTACGAGCAGTACTTC. V is TRBV11-2 and J is TRBJ2-7, with D possibly TRBD2 on 6 matching bases. The CDR3 runs to 14 residues. Trimming took off 1 base at V and 0 bases at J, with 7 bases between the two ends. Germline-derived CDR1 and CDR2 are SGHAT and FQNNGV.

J is TRBJ1-1 and V is TRBV29-1; 8 nucleotides line up with TRBD1. Germline CDR1 reads SQVTM; CDR2 reads ANQGSEA. The CDR3 runs 13 residues. The ends lost 7 bases at V and 7 bases at J; junction bases unmatched: 11. DNA of the CDR3: TGCAGCGCCAAAGCGGACAGGGAAGTTGAAGCTTTCTTT. Translating it yields CSAKADREVEAFF.

This clone was counted between two and nine times. This chain links TRBV5-8 with TRBJ2-3; no clear D. Trimming took off 2 bases at V and 2 bases at J, with 9 bases between the two ends. CDR3 length equals 14 residues. Germline lookup yields CDR1 SGHTS and CDR2 YDEGEE. The DNA for the CDR3 is TGTGCCAGCAGCTTTAGACTCACCACAGATACGCAGTATTTT. Protein: CASSFRLTTDTQYF.

The table lists this clone with a count of one. The chain joins TRBV19 to TRBJ2-2; D uncertain. V was trimmed by 7 bases and J by 2 bases, leaving 8 bases between them. Germline assignment: CDR1 LNHDA and CDR2 SQIVND (reference sequence). The CDR3 extends over 13 amino acids. DNA for the CDR3: TGTGCCAGTAAAGACACCAACACCGGGGAGCTGTTTTTT. Amino acid sequence: CASKDTNTGELFF.

The chain recombines TRBV7-9 with TRBJ1-1; D remains unclear. The germline gives CDR1 SEHNR, CDR2 FQNEAQ (reference sequence). The length of the CDR3 is 14 residues. V lost 5 bases, J lost 1 base, and 11 bases lay in between. CDR3 bases: TGTGCCAGCAGCCCAACCAGACAGAACACTGAAGCTTTCTTT. Residues: CASSPTRQNTEAFF. The entire variable domain, with the rest obtained from reference TRBV7-9 and TRBJ1-1, is as follows: DTGVSQNPRHKITKRGQNVTFRCDPISEHNRLYWYRQTLGQGPEFLTYFQNEAQLEKSRLLSDRFSAERPKGSFSTLEIQRTEQGDSAMYLCASSPTRQNTEAFFGQGTRLTVV.

The chain is built from TRBV30 and TRBJ2-7; TRBD2 agrees at 9 bases. V dropped 0 bases and J dropped 5; count of bases not matched to a gene: 5. The germline V gene has CDR1 GTSNPN and CDR2 SVGIG (reference sequence). This CDR3 has 14 residues. CDR3 sequence reads: CAWSVASGTNEQYF. CDR3 sequence (DNA): TGTGCCTGGAGTGTGGCTAGCGGGACAAACGAGCAGTACTTC.

The V gene is TRBV6-5, the J gene TRBJ2-7; tentative D call: TRBD2 (5 bases). This CDR3 has 11 residues. V gave up 7 bases and J gave up 3 bases, with 7 bases separating them. Germline V gene lookup returns CDR1 MNHEY and CDR2 SVGAGI. The CDR3 nucleotides read TGTGCCAGCAACGAGGGCTACGAGCAGTACTTC. It is translated as CASNEGYEQYF.

The J gene is TRBJ2-5, the V gene TRBV6-1; no reliable D call. Matching the DNA end better, TRBJ2-7 makes the J call doubtful. The CDR3 spans 14 residues. Germline V CDR1 and CDR2: MNHNS, SASEGT. The CDR3 DNA is TGTGCCAGCAGTGAAGTAGGTATCGCCTACGAGCAGTACTTC. Residues: CASSEVGIAYEQYF.